Below, one T cell receptor beta chain is given with its context. The antigen it recognizes is unknown. A read error may account for a junction end that differs from germline. The data stem from a study of blood T cells in healthy people across ages (dated by TCRdb to 2014 to 2015). About the investigation overall: In model experiments, template switching captured about one uniquely barcoded TCR beta cDNA molecule for every two T cells. Two additional independent replicas of 1 million unique cDNA reads from the same blood draw were analyzed for two donors (one aged 18 to 30 and one aged 80 or older). To avoid experimental bias, donors of different ages were randomly spread across the sequencing lanes. Age-related changes in TCR beta repertoire diversity were measured in the study by deep sequencing normalized with unique cDNA molecular identifiers. The donors were split into four age groups: young (average approximately 16 years), middle-aged (roughly 39), aged (over 55) and long-lived (approximately 80). What the authors observed across the whole study: Compared with the aged group, more naive CD4+ T cells, fewer expanded clones and increased TCR diversity were shown by the long-lived group, suggesting age selection. Observed TCR beta diversity per million T cells fell roughly linearly with age, and a significant reduction was already apparent by age around 36. Estimates of total diversity based on one million sequenced T cells were regarded as lower bounds and as underestimates. Observed TCR beta diversity correlated strongly with the percentage of naive T cells measured by flow cytometry. Because the CMV infection status of the donors was unknown, age-related changes in expanded clonotypes may potentially have been confounded. Conclusive comparison of naive and antigen-experienced compartments was prevented by the profiling of bulk unsorted PBMCs.

Donors were 30 to 45 systemically healthy Caucasian individuals from Russia aged about 6 to 100 years. Each donor gave about 9.2 milliliters of peripheral blood, drawn into EDTA-treated Vacutainer tubes. Ficoll-Paque density-gradient centrifugation was used to isolate PBMCs, with at least 6.5 million per sample. Trizol reagent was used to extract total RNA from PBMCs, with at least 6 micrograms per sample. Naive CD45RAhigh/CD27high T cell percentages were measured by flow cytometry on a PBMC aliquot from every donor. Library construction relied on 5' RACE. A second roughly 6 to 12 cycle PCR used a sample-barcoded 5' primer and a J-beta primer mix. A template-switch 5' adaptor carrying 12 random nucleotides introduced a unique molecular identifier onto each TCR beta cDNA molecule. Each sample yielded at least 3 million CDR3-containing paired-end reads. First-strand cDNA was synthesized from all RNA with the Mint cDNA synthesis kit, primed by a TRBC-specific oligonucleotide. Following uracil-DNA glycosylase treatment, a first 18-cycle PCR with universal primers M1SS and BC2_uni_R was performed on all cDNA. The study's processing was this. Normalization of each sample was performed by random selection of 1 million high-quality reads, each carrying a distinct molecular identifier. Reads sharing molecular identifiers were discarded rather than binned into consensus sequences. MiTCR, with a Q25 quality threshold and the strictest error-elimination algorithm, was used for CDR3 identification, clonotype clustering and error correction. A nonparametric unseen species model using Euler transformation provided a lower-bound estimate of total TCR beta diversity. Using fastp trimming at Q25 and MiXCR clonotype assembly, TCRdb reanalyzed the public sequencing data and kept in-frame beta chains. When rows share a CDR3 protein, they turn into one entry using the most common DNA and genes. TCRdb's processing, not the authors' own work, is the source of the V and J calls. The sample yields fewer than 2 million distinct CDR3 sequences; about 39% were counted once. About 21% of the sample goes to the ten largest clones.

CDR1 and CDR2 are drawn from the germline V gene: MDHEN, SYDVKM. The CDR3, cysteine through phenylalanine, is 14 amino acids long. Only the CDR3 portion is preserved as DNA: 42 bases, with reading frame beginning at the first base. This receptor was identified in a human donor in good health. The rearranged chain carries TRBV28 and TRBJ2-1; 9 bases in the junction line up with TRBD1. Material: blood. The CDR3 in this case is CASRLYGQGHEQFF. The DNA is as follows: TGTGCCAGCAGGTTATATGGACAGGGGCATGAGCAGTTCTTC.